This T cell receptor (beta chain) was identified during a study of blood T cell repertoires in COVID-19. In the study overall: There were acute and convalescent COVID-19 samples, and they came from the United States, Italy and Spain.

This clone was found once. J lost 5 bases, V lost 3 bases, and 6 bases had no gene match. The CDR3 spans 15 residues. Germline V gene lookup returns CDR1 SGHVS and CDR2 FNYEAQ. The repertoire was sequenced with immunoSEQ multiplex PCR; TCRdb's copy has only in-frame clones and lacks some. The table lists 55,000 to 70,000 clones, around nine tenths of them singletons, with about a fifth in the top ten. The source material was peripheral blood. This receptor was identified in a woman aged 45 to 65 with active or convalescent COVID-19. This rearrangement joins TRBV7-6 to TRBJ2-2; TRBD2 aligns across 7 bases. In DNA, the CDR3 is TGTGCCAGCAGCTTCCCGGGACTAACTACCGGGGAGCTGTTTTTT. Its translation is CASSFPGLTTGELFF.